The entry below gives a single TCR beta chain sequence along with its context. The data stem from a study of PD-L1 blockade in urothelial cancer. Produced via immunoSEQ multiplex PCR; TCRdb's table is partial and in-frame only. The sample yields tens of thousands of clones, around 90% seen once. V was clipped by 1 base and J by 5 bases; unmatched bases: 4. The germline gives CDR1 SGHTA, CDR2 FQGNSA. There are 14 residues in the CDR3. This clonotype was sampled from an older woman with urothelial cancer. The V and J genes are TRBV7-2 and TRBJ2-5; 7 bases are shared with TRBD2. The sample was PBMCs, taken around atezolizumab (anti-PD-L1) treatment. CDR3 DNA sequence: TGTGCCAGCAGCTTAGTAGGGCGGGGGGAGACCCAGTACTTC. Amino acid sequence: CASSLVGRGETQYF.